This T cell receptor beta chain was captured by sequencing in a study of neurological immune-mediated disorders. This clonotype was observed many times. From the 5' RACE reads, TCRdb called clonotypes with MiXCR, one entry per CDR3 protein. This sample yields 40,000 or so distinct CDR3 sequences, of which around 5% are seen a single time; roughly 9% belongs to the top ten. CDR3 length: 13 residues. Trimming stripped 3 bases from V and 5 bases from J, with 11 bases between. CDR1 is GTSNPN, CDR2 SVGIG, per germline (reference sequence). This chain joins TRBV30 and TRBJ1-5; possible D gene TRBD1, 6 bases. The receptor was derived from a young man in good health. The specimen was CD4+ T cells from blood. This CDR3 is CAWRVDSDQPQHF. CDR3 DNA: TGTGCCTGGAGGGTGGACAGCGATCAGCCCCAGCATTTT.